These 27 T cell receptor beta chains came from one sample sequenced in a study of CD4 T cells in relation to SARS-CoV-2 and coronaviruses. Method: immunoSEQ multiplex PCR; TCRdb's copy keeps in-frame clones and lacks some. The top ten clones hold roughly 20% of a sample with about 36,000 clones, 65% to 80% of them seen once. The antigens of these receptors remain unknown. Sequenced input: memory CD4+ T cells from PBMCs, cultured in vitro. The receptors come from an adult with COVID-19.

Only a few counts were recorded for this clone. This chain joins TRBV5-5 and TRBJ2-5, with no clear D. Trimming took off 0 bases at V and 4 bases at J, with 4 bases between the two ends. Germline V gene data show CDR1 as SGHKS and CDR2 as YYEKEE (reference sequence). This CDR3 comprises 12 residues. The chain's CDR3 is CASSLGPETQYF. In DNA form, the CDR3 reads TGTGCCAGCAGCTTGGGGCCAGAGACCCAGTACTTC.

In nucleotides, the CDR3 is TGTGCCAGCAGCTTGGCCGGGTTAGCAGAGCAGTTCTTC. Its protein product is CASSLAGLAEQFF. The chain recombines TRBV5-6 with TRBJ2-1; D remains ambiguous. The germline CDR1 and CDR2 sequences are SGHDT and YYEEEE. Trimming removed 0 bases at V and 10 bases at J, with 11 bases between. There are 13 residues in the CDR3.

CDR3 sequence (DNA): TGTGCCAGCTCACTCTTAGAACAGGCCTCCGGGAATCAGCCCCAGCATTTT. Translated, it gives CASSLLEQASGNQPQHF. V gene TRBV18 combines with J gene TRBJ1-5; D perhaps matches TRBD1 (5 bases). The germline gives CDR1 KGHSH, CDR2 LQKENI. V lost 4 bases, J lost 4 bases, and 20 bases lay in between. This CDR3 is 17 amino acids long.

The chain links TRBV5-1 to TRBJ2-5; 8 bases agree with TRBD2. Trimming cost V 4 bases and J 5 bases; bases outside gene matches: 4. Germline V gene data show CDR1 as SGHRS and CDR2 as YFSETQ. The CDR3 is 13 residues long. This CDR3 is CASSPREEETQYF. The CDR3 DNA reads TGCGCCAGCAGCCCGCGGGAGGAGGAGACCCAGTACTTC. Drawing the rest from reference TRBV5-1 and TRBJ2-5, the complete variable domain is KAGVTQTPRYLIKTRGQQVTLSCSPISGHRSVSWYQQTPGQGLQFLFEYFSETQRNKGNFPGRFSGRQFSNSRSEMNVSTLELGDSALYLCASSPREEETQYFGPGTRLLVL.

The chain carries TRBV7-9 and TRBJ2-5; 7 bases agree with TRBD1. Germline CDR1 reads SEHNR; CDR2 reads FQNEAQ (reference sequence). The CDR3 consists of 15 residues. V was clipped by 4 bases and J by 5 bases; unmatched bases: 10. The CDR3 coding sequence is TGTGCCAGCAGCTCCGACAGGGTTACCGTGGAGACCCAGTACTTC. This gives the protein CASSSDRVTVETQYF.

This rearrangement joins TRBV6-2 or TRBV6-3 to TRBJ2-3; TRBD2 aligns across 11 bases. The V segment lost 2 bases and the J segment 2 bases; nucleotides outside the gene matches: 6. Germline-derived CDR1 and CDR2 are MNHEY and SVGEGT. This CDR3 is 17 amino acids long. This chain's CDR3 is CASSYTPGLADTDTQYF. For the CDR3, the DNA is TGTGCCAGCAGTTACACGCCGGGACTAGCGGACACAGATACGCAGTATTTT.

The chain uses TRBV7-2 and TRBJ1-4; D gene uncertain. This CDR3 has 15 residues. In germline, CDR1 is SGHTA, CDR2 FQGNSA. V gave up 3 bases and J gave up 0 bases, with 8 bases separating them. The CDR3 nucleotides read TGTGCCAGCAGCTTGGTCATCGCAACTAATGAAAAACTGTTTTTT. Translation: CASSLVIATNEKLFF.

The chain employs TRBV24-1 and TRBJ2-7; 10 positions agree with TRBD1. Germline trimming cut 3 bases from V and 3 bases from J; bases unmatched to any gene: 4. Germline CDR1 KGHDR, CDR2 SFDVKD. The CDR3 is 15 residues long. Here the CDR3 DNA reads TGTGCCACCAGTGATGTGACAGGGGGCGGCTACGAGCAGTACTTC. Its translation: CATSDVTGGGYEQYF.

CDR3 DNA sequence: TGTGCCAGCTCAAGTGACAGGGCGGGCGAGCAGTACTTC. The encoded protein is CASSSDRAGEQYF. The chain couples TRBV18 to TRBJ2-7, with 7 bases lining up with TRBD1. Per the germline V gene, CDR1 is KGHSH and CDR2 is LQKENI. V shed 5 bases, J shed 6 bases, and the junction held 7 bases outside the gene matches. The CDR3 covers 13 residues.

The chain carries TRBV13 and TRBJ2-5, with D unclear. Trimming took off 4 bases at V and 1 base at J, with 7 bases between the two ends. Germline values: CDR1 PRHDT, CDR2 FYEKMQ (reference sequence). There are 13 residues in the CDR3. Written as DNA, the CDR3 is TGTGCCAGCAGCTCCGACTCCCAAGAGACCCAGTACTTC. This encodes CASSSDSQETQYF.

CDR3 in DNA: TGTGCCAGCTCGGGAACCGGGGAGCTGTTTTTT. This codes for CASSGTGELFF. The chain recombines TRBV9 with TRBJ2-2; tentatively, D is TRBD2 (5 bases). Germline values: CDR1 SGDLS, CDR2 YYNGEE. Trimming shortened V by 7 bases and J by 5 bases, and 6 bases separated the two germline ends. The CDR3 extends over 11 amino acids.

The chain joins TRBV15 to TRBJ2-1, with 9 bases aligning to TRBD2. V lost 0 bases to trimming and J lost 9 bases; unmatched junction nucleotides: 9. CDR3 size: 16 residues. The germline V gene has CDR1 LNHNV and CDR2 YYDKDF (reference sequence). The CDR3 nucleotides are TGTGCCACCAGCAGAGATCTTGCAGCGGGAGGTGGTGAGCAGTTCTTC. This sequence encodes CATSRDLAAGGGEQFF.

The chain combines TRBV7-9 with TRBJ1-3, with 8 bases matching TRBD1. From germline, CDR1 is SEHNR and CDR2 FQNEAQ (reference sequence). The CDR3 runs to 16 residues. V was pared by 4 bases and J by 7 bases, with 12 bases of the junction left unmatched. CDR3 sequence (DNA): TGTGCCAGCAGCTCCCAATTCAGGGGGCGCGGGAACACCATATATTTT. As protein: CASSSQFRGRGNTIYF. Looking up the rest from reference TRBV7-9 and TRBJ1-3 gives the full variable domain: DTGVSQNPRHKITKRGQNVTFRCDPISEHNRLYWYRQTLGQGPEFLTYFQNEAQLEKSRLLSDRFSAERPKGSFSTLEIQRTEQGDSAMYLCASSSQFRGRGNTIYFGEGSWLTVV.

V gene TRBV29-1 combines with J gene TRBJ2-2; 8 bases agree with TRBD2. The germline gives CDR1 SQVTM, CDR2 ANQGSEA. The CDR3 has 15 amino acids. V was clipped by 7 bases and J by 1 base; unmatched bases: 8. The CDR3 spells CSAAIAGLNTGELFF. The CDR3 DNA reads as TGCAGCGCAGCCATAGCGGGACTGAACACCGGGGAGCTGTTTTTT.

The V and J genes are TRBV9 and TRBJ2-3; 10 positions match TRBD2. Germline V lookup: CDR1 SGDLS, CDR2 YYNGEE. The CDR3 consists of 19 residues. Trimming at V came to 0 bases and at J to 5 bases, leaving 15 bases not matched to a gene. The DNA for the CDR3 is TGTGCCAGCAGCGTAGAAAGCGGGAGGGTCCCCCCTTGGCAAGATACGCAGTATTTT. This translates into CASSVESGRVPPWQDTQYF.

The gene calls are TRBV19 and TRBJ2-2, with 12 nucleotides matching TRBD2. Germline V CDR1 and CDR2: LNHDA, SQIVND (reference sequence). This CDR3 comprises 15 residues. The V and J ends lost 5 bases and 4 bases, in that order; junction bases with no gene match: 2. As DNA, the CDR3 is TGTGCCAGTAGTCCGGGACTAGCGGGCACCGGGGAGCTGTTTTTT. Protein: CASSPGLAGTGELFF.

The gene calls are TRBV7-8 and TRBJ1-5; the D is unclear. Germline-derived CDR1 and CDR2 are SGHVS and FQNEAQ. This CDR3 spans 16 amino acids. With 3 bases removed from V and 2 bases from J, the gap between germline ends came to 14 bases. Written as DNA, the CDR3 is TGTGCCAGCAGCTTGGGGTCGTTTAGGCGCAATCAGCCCCAGCATTTT. It yields the protein CASSLGSFRRNQPQHF.

In DNA, the CDR3 is TGTGCCAGCAGTGAAAGAACCGGGACAGGGGGCAATGAGCAGTTCTTC. It specifies CASSERTGTGGNEQFF. The rearrangement uses TRBV6-1 and TRBJ2-1; 11 bases are shared with TRBD1. The germline CDR1 and CDR2 sequences are MNHNS and SASEGT. The CDR3 runs 16 residues. With 2 bases clipped from V and 6 bases from J, the junction kept 6 bases outside the gene matches.

The CDR3 DNA sequence: TGCGCCAGCAGCGTACTAGCGGGAGGTAACAATGAGCAGTTCTTC. It yields the protein CASSVLAGGNNEQFF. This chain uses TRBV5-1 with TRBJ2-1; 12 nucleotides align to TRBD2. This CDR3 comprises 15 residues. Unmatched junction bases numbered 4, after V lost 4 bases and J lost 5 bases. From germline, CDR1 is SGHRS and CDR2 YFSETQ. Using reference TRBV5-1 and TRBJ2-1 for the parts outside the CDR3, the full variable domain is KAGVTQTPRYLIKTRGQQVTLSCSPISGHRSVSWYQQTPGQGLQFLFEYFSETQRNKGNFPGRFSGRQFSNSRSEMNVSTLELGDSALYLCASSVLAGGNNEQFFGPGTRLTVL.

This CDR3 reads CASSPWTGGYGYTF. The CDR3 nucleotides are TGTGCCAGCAGTCCATGGACAGGGGGCTATGGCTACACCTTC. This chain uses TRBV27 with TRBJ1-2; 10 bases align to TRBD1. J gave up 4 bases and V 5 bases, and 4 bases lay outside the gene matches. CDR3 length equals 14 residues. Looked up from germline, CDR1 is MNHEY and CDR2 is SMNVEV (reference sequence).

The CDR3: CASFTYSGYGYTF. CDR3 nucleotides: TGTGCCAGCTTCACTTACTCGGGCTATGGCTACACCTTC. This chain links TRBV18 with TRBJ1-2; the D is unclear. Trimming removed 7 bases from V and 4 bases from J, with 13 bases in between. Germline V gives CDR1 KGHSH, CDR2 LQKENI. There are 13 residues in the CDR3.

CDR3 nucleotide sequence: TGTGCCAGCAGCTTAGATCTTATTGGACAGGGGTACGAGCAGTACTTC. The encoded protein is CASSLDLIGQGYEQYF. The chain employs TRBV11-2 and TRBJ2-7; 9 bases align to TRBD1. The CDR3 consists of 16 residues. Trimming at V came to 0 bases and at J to 4 bases, leaving 7 bases not matched to a gene. CDR1 is SGHAT and CDR2 is FQNNGV in the germline V gene.

The CDR3 here is CASKFDGNTEAFF. The CDR3 DNA is TGTGCCAGCAAATTCGACGGGAACACTGAAGCTTTCTTT. This rearrangement joins TRBV6-5 to TRBJ1-1; no firm D call. V shed 7 bases and J shed 1 base, with 10 bases lying between them. CDR3 length: 13 amino acids. CDR1 MNHEY and CDR2 SVGAGI come from the germline V gene.

This rearrangement joins TRBV7-2 to TRBJ2-5; D is uncertain. From germline, CDR1 is SGHTA and CDR2 FQGNSA. V lost 0 bases to trimming and J lost 5 bases, with 1 base between them. The CDR3 loop spans 11 amino acids. The CDR3 nucleotides are TGTGCCAGCAGCTTAGCCGAGACCCAGTACTTC. Its translation is CASSLAETQYF.

The rearrangement uses TRBV3-1 (or the pseudogene TRBV3-2) and TRBJ2-5; D remains ambiguous. Trimming left V 4 bases short and J 3 bases short, with 3 bases between. The CDR3 consists of 11 residues. Per germline, CDR1 LGHDT and CDR2 YNNKEL (reference sequence). In nucleotides, the CDR3 is TGTGCCAGCAGCCTAGAAGAGACCCAGTACTTC. Its translation is CASSLEETQYF.

The chain couples TRBV19 to TRBJ2-7; the D gene is possibly TRBD2 (5 bases). Germline lookup yields CDR1 LNHDA and CDR2 SQIVND (reference sequence). The CDR3 totals 13 residues. V lost 10 bases to trimming and J lost 0 bases, with 13 bases between them. This chain's CDR3 is CATGPGSSYEQYF. CDR3 nucleotides: TGTGCCACTGGGCCGGGGAGCTCCTACGAGCAGTACTTC.

The chain has TRBV10-3 and TRBJ2-7, with no clear D. Between the trimmed V and J ends, which lost 3 bases and 1 base, there was a span of 13 bases. From germline, CDR1 is ENHRY and CDR2 SYGVKD. There are 15 residues in the CDR3. The CDR3 region has the DNA TGTGCCATCAGTGAAGAGCGCCTCGCGTCCTACGAGCAGTACTTC. It specifies CAISEERLASYEQYF.